The 5 T cell receptor beta chains given below trace back to one sample, sequenced in a study of shared clonotypes between healthy human individuals. Assay used: immunoSEQ multiplex PCR; TCRdb lists only in-frame clones, some missing. The sample records more than 500,000 clones, 90% to 96% being singletons. Source material: naive CD4+ T cells sorted from blood. Sample subset: CD45RA+ positively selected. All receptors derive from a woman in her twenties or thirties in good health.

This chain uses TRBV4-1 with TRBJ2-2; D perhaps matches TRBD1 (5 bases). Deletions cut 2 bases from V and 2 bases from J, with 9 bases between. Per the germline V gene, CDR1 is MGHRA and CDR2 is YSYEKL. CDR3 length: 15 residues. The DNA of the CDR3 is TGCGCCAGCAGCCAACCCGGACAAAACACCGGGGAGCTGTTTTTT. Protein product: CASSQPGQNTGELFF.

The genes are TRBV6-1 and TRBJ2-7; TRBD2 matches 10 bases. The CDR3 spans 14 residues. CDR1 is MNHNS, CDR2 SASEGT, per germline. Trimming removed 6 bases from V and 0 bases from J; junction bases left unmatched: 2. CDR3 sequence reads: CASRSSGSSYEQYF. DNA for the CDR3: TGTGCCAGCAGATCTAGCGGGAGCTCCTACGAGCAGTACTTC.

The chain is built from TRBV4-2 and TRBJ2-7; no reliable D call. Germline V gene sequence: CDR1 LGHNA, CDR2 YNFKEQ. The CDR3 length is 17 residues. V shed 1 base and J shed 2 bases, with 18 bases lying between them. CDR3 sequence reads: CASSQGISVPPTYEQYF. CDR3 bases: TGTGCCAGCAGCCAAGGTATCTCGGTCCCTCCAACCTACGAGCAGTACTTC.

The V gene is TRBV14, the J gene TRBJ2-5; 7 bases match TRBD2. The assigned J gene may be wrong: the sequence end matches TRBJ2-7 better. This CDR3 is built from 15 residues. Germline V gene data show CDR1 as SGHDN and CDR2 as FVKESK. The chain's CDR3 is CASSQARGGSYEQYF. CDR3 in DNA: TGTGCCAGCAGCCAGGCCCGGGGCGGGAGTTACGAGCAGTACTTC.

As for this clone: Other DNA sequences in the sample encode the same CDR3. The chain uses TRBV28 and TRBJ1-1, with D unresolved. The CDR3 runs to 12 residues. Germline V gene sequence: CDR1 MDHEN, CDR2 SYDVKM. Between the trimmed V and J ends, which lost 5 bases and 4 bases, there was a span of 8 bases. The CDR3 DNA follows: TGTGCCAGCAGTCTTATGGGCACTGAAGCTTTCTTT. It is translated as CASSLMGTEAFF.